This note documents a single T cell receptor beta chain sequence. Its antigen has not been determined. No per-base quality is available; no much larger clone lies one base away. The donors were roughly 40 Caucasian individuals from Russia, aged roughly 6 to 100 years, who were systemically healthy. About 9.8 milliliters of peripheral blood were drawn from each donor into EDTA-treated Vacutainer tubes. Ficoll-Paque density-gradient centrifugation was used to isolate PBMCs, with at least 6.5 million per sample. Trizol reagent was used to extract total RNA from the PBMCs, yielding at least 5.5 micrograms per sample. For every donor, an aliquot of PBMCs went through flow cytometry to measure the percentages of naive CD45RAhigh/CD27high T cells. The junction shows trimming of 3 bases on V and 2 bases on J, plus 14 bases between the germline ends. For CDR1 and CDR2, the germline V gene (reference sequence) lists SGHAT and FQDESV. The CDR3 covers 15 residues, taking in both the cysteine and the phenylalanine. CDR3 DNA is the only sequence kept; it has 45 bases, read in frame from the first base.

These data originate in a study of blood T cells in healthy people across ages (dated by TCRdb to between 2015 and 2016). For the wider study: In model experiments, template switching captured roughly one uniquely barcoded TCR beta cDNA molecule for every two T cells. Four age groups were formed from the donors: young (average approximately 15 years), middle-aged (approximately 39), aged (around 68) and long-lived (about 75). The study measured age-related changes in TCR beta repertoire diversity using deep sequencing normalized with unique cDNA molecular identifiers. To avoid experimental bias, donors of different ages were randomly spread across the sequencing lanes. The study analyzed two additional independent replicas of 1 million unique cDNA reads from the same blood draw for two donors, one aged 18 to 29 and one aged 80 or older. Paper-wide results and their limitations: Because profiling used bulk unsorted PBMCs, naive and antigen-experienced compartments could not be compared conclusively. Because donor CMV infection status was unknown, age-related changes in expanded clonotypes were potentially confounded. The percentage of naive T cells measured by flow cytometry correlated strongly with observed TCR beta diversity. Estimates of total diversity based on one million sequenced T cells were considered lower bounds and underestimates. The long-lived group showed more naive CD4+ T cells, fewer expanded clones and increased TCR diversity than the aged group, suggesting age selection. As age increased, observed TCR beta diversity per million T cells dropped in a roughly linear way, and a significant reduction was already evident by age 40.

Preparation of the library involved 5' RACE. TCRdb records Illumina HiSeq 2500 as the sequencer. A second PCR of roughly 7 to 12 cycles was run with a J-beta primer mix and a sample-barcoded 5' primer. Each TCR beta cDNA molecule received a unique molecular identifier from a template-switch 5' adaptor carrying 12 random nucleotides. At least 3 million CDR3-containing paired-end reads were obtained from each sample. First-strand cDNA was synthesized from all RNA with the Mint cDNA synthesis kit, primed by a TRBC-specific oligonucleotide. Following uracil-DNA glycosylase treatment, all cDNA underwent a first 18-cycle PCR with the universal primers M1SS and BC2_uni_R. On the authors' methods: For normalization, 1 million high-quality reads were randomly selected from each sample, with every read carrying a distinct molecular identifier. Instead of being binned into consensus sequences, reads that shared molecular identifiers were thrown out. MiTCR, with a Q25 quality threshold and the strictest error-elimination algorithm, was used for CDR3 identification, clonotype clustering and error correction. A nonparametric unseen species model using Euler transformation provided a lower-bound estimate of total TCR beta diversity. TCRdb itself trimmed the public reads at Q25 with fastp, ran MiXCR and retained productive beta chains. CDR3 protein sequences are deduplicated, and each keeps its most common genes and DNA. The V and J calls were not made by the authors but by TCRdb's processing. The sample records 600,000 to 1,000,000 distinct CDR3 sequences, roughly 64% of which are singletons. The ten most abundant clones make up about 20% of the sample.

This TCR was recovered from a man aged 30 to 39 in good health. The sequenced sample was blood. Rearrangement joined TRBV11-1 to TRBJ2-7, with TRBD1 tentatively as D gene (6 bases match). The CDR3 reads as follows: CASSFLPTGTYEQYF. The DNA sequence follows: TGTGCCAGCAGCTTCTTGCCGACAGGAACCTACGAGCAGTACTTC.